The clone carrying this TCR beta chain has just one count. From germline, CDR1 is SNHLY and CDR2 FYNNEI. Trimming took 2 bases from V and 2 from J, leaving 7 bases between them. The CDR3 spans 13 residues. Profiling relied on immunoSEQ multiplex PCR, and the TCRdb table lists in-frame clones only, not all of them. Of 300,000 to 400,000 clones listed, 87% were seen once; the top ten hold about 2.5%. This record belongs to a study of blood T cell repertoires in COVID-19. The TCR was taken from a woman aged 60-75 years with COVID-19, enrolled during active disease. The sample taken for sequencing was peripheral blood. The V and J genes are TRBV2 and TRBJ2-7, with D unresolved. Here the CDR3 DNA reads TGTGCCAGCAGTGAAAGTCCAGCCTACGAGCAGTACTTC. Protein product: CASSESPAYEQYF.